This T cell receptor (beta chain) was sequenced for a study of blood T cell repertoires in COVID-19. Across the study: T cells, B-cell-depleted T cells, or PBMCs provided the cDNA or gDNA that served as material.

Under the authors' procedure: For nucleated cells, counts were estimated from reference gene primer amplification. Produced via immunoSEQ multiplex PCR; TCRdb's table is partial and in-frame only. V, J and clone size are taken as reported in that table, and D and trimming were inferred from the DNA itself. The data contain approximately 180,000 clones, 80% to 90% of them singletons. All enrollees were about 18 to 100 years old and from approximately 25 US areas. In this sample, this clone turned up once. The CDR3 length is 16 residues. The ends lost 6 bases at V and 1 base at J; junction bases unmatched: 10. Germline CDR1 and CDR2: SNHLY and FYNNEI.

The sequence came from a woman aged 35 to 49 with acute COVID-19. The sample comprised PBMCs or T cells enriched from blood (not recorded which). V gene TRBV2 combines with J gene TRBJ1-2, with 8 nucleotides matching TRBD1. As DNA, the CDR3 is TGTGCCAGCAGAGGGACAGGCGCCTATATTAACTATGGCTACACCTTC. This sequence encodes CASRGTGAYINYGYTF.